Following are 21 T cell receptor beta chains from one sample sequenced in a study of blood T cell repertoires in COVID-19. The assay was immunoSEQ multiplex PCR, and TCRdb's table has in-frame clones only and misses some. The repertoire includes about 150,000 clones, 70% to 90% of them detected once, and less than 3.5% sits in the top ten. Sequenced: peripheral blood. All receptors derive from a man in his 70s with acute or convalescent COVID-19.

The sample holds one count of this clone. The J gene is TRBJ2-7, the V gene TRBV6-5; D is perhaps TRBD2 (6 bases). The V and J ends lost 5 bases and 2 bases respectively, with 16 bases between them. The germline V gene has CDR1 MNHEY and CDR2 SVGAGI. The CDR3 consists of 15 residues. CDR3 residues: CASSSGGTRAYEQYF. CDR3 DNA: TGTGCCAGCAGTAGTGGGGGGACTCGAGCCTACGAGCAGTACTTC.

V gene TRBV29-1 combines with J gene TRBJ2-3; 8 bases fit TRBD1. Trimming removed 7 bases from V and 4 bases from J; junction bases left unmatched: 7. Germline V CDR1 and CDR2: SQVTM, ANQGSEA. The CDR3 totals 13 residues. CDR3 DNA: TGCAGCGCAGGACAGGGCTTTTCAGATACGCAGTATTTT. Amino acid sequence: CSAGQGFSDTQYF.

The DNA for the CDR3 is TGTGCCAGCAGCTCAAACTTCAGGGGCCCGAACACTGAAGCTTTCTTT. Amino acid sequence: CASSSNFRGPNTEAFF. The chain uses TRBV7-8 and TRBJ1-1; D possibly corresponds to TRBD1 (6 bases). The CDR3 totals 16 residues. Trimming took 4 bases from V and 1 from J, leaving 16 bases between them. From germline, CDR1 is SGHVS and CDR2 FQNEAQ.

The J gene is TRBJ2-1, the V gene TRBV10-3; 9 nucleotides agree with TRBD2. The CDR3 spans 16 residues. Per germline, CDR1 ENHRY and CDR2 SYGVKD. Trimming took 2 bases from V and 2 from J; bases not matched to a gene: 4. In DNA, the CDR3 is TGTGCCATCAGTGAGGGAGCGGGAGGAACCTACAATGAGCAGTTCTTC. As protein: CAISEGAGGTYNEQFF.

J is TRBJ2-7 and V is TRBV4-3; a weak D match, TRBD1 (5 bases). Germline V gives CDR1 LGHNA, CDR2 YSLEER. The CDR3 loop spans 15 amino acids. V lost 0 bases and J lost 2, with 11 bases in between. CDR3 DNA sequence: TGCGCCAGCAGCCAAGAGGCGGCCAGGGCCTACGAGCAGTACTTC. Translation gives CASSQEAARAYEQYF.

The chain carries TRBV18 and TRBJ1-1; 7 bases align to TRBD1. The CDR3 spans 15 residues. V shed 3 bases and J 0 bases; nucleotides not matched to a gene: 4. Germline lookup yields CDR1 KGHSH and CDR2 LQKENI. The CDR3: CASSPPGQMNTEAFF. DNA of the CDR3: TGTGCCAGCTCACCTCCGGGACAGATGAACACTGAAGCTTTCTTT.

This sequence joins TRBV28 and TRBJ1-5; TRBD1 is a possible D gene (6 bases). The germline gives CDR1 MDHEN, CDR2 SYDVKM. With 3 bases removed from V and 2 bases from J, the gap between germline ends came to 14 bases. This CDR3 spans 16 amino acids. The chain's CDR3 is CASSFSRGTGNQPQHF. In DNA form, the CDR3 reads TGTGCCAGCAGTTTTAGCAGGGGAACGGGCAATCAGCCCCAGCATTTT.

This chain links TRBV4-3 with TRBJ2-7; possibly TRBD2 for D (6 bases). Germline loops: CDR1 LGHNA, CDR2 YSLEER. V shed 0 bases and J shed 0 bases, with 15 bases lying between them. The CDR3 is made up of 17 amino acids. CDR3 DNA sequence: TGCGCCAGCAGCCAAGATCTGGCGGGAATCCCCTCCTACGAGCAGTACTTC. It specifies CASSQDLAGIPSYEQYF.

The gene calls are TRBV7-2 and TRBJ2-2; the D gene is possibly TRBD1 (6 bases). The V end lost 6 bases, the J end lost 7 bases, and 12 bases lay between the germline ends. The CDR3 is made up of 13 amino acids. Germline V gene sequence: CDR1 SGHTA, CDR2 FQGNSA. CDR3 in DNA: TGTGCCAGCAGTCAACAGGGAGTCGGGGAGCTGTTTTTT. Its protein is CASSQQGVGELFF.

The chain links TRBV9 to TRBJ2-5, with D perhaps matching TRBD1 (5 bases). This CDR3 has 16 amino acids. V lost 0 bases and J 5 bases, leaving 17 bases between the germline ends. Germline assignment: CDR1 SGDLS and CDR2 YYNGEE. The DNA of the CDR3 is TGTGCCAGCAGCGTAGGGACCCAGGGCATGTGGGAGACCCAGTACTTC. Protein: CASSVGTQGMWETQYF.

The chain has TRBV10-3 and TRBJ2-2; 14 bases agree with TRBD2. Germline V gives CDR1 ENHRY, CDR2 SYGVKD. The junction had 7 bases not matched to a gene; V was cut back by 6 bases and J by 4 bases. There are 17 residues in the CDR3. CDR3 sequence reads: CAIRTTSGRVSTGELFF. The CDR3 nucleotides are TGTGCCATCAGGACGACTAGCGGGAGGGTGAGCACCGGGGAGCTGTTTTTT.

This chain joins TRBV27 and TRBJ2-7, with D possibly being TRBD2 (5 bases). The V gene's germline CDR1 is MNHEY and CDR2 SMNVEV (reference sequence). Trimming removed 3 bases from V and 7 bases from J, with 10 bases in between. CDR3 size: 12 residues. The CDR3: CASSFLGGEQYF. The CDR3 nucleotides are TGTGCCAGCAGTTTCCTCGGCGGGGAGCAGTACTTC.

The J gene is TRBJ1-6, the V gene TRBV6-5; no clear D. V was trimmed by 2 bases and J by 8 bases, leaving 10 bases between them. Germline CDR1 and CDR2: MNHEY and SVGAGI. The CDR3 is made up of 14 amino acids. In DNA, the CDR3 is TGTGCCAGCAGTTACAGAGGGTACGATTCACCCCTCCACTTT. Translation: CASSYRGYDSPLHF.

The chain links TRBV29-1 to TRBJ2-1; a weak D match, TRBD2 (5 bases). From germline, CDR1 is SQVTM and CDR2 ANQGSEA. The V end was cut by 6 bases, the J end by 12 bases, with 9 bases between. This CDR3 comprises 9 residues. This CDR3 reads CSVLEGQFF. DNA of the CDR3: TGCAGCGTCCTTGAGGGGCAGTTCTTC.

This CDR3 is CASSADRFPYEQYF. The CDR3, as DNA: TGTGCCAGCAGCGCAGACAGGTTTCCCTACGAGCAGTACTTC. This rearrangement joins TRBV11-2 to TRBJ2-7, with a weak D call TRBD1 (6 bases). Trimming cost V 5 bases and J 2 bases, with 13 bases left between them. Germline CDR1 is SGHAT and CDR2 is FQNNGV. CDR3 length: 14 residues.

The rearrangement joins TRBV9 to TRBJ2-2, with 12 bases aligning to TRBD2. The CDR3 is 16 residues long. V shed 3 bases and J 7 bases; nucleotides not matched to a gene: 7. Germline lookup yields CDR1 SGDLS and CDR2 YYNGEE. CDR3 protein: CASSARLAGAVGELFF. The CDR3 region has the DNA TGTGCCAGCAGCGCCCGACTAGCGGGAGCGGTCGGGGAGCTGTTTTTT.

This clone showed up just a few times. The rearrangement uses TRBV6-1 and TRBJ2-7; 8 bases are a match to TRBD2. CDR1 MNHNS and CDR2 SASEGT come from the germline V gene. J was trimmed by 2 bases and V by 4 bases; bases with no gene match: 10. There are 16 residues in the CDR3. CDR3 coding DNA: TGTGCCAGCAGTGCGATGATAGCGGGAAGCCCCTACGAGCAGTACTTC. It translates to CASSAMIAGSPYEQYF.

This clone was observed a handful of times. CDR3 DNA: TGTGCCACTACAAGGCGGTCCGAAAAACTGTTTTTT. Translation: CATTRRSEKLFF. The V and J genes are TRBV2 and TRBJ1-4; D gene ambiguous. Germline V gene sequence: CDR1 SNHLY, CDR2 FYNNEI. The CDR3 runs to 12 residues. Trimming left V 10 bases short and J 8 bases short, with 14 bases between.

This clone was observed once. The chain combines TRBV30 with TRBJ1-1; tentatively, D is TRBD1 (5 bases). This CDR3 has 12 amino acids. Per the germline V gene, CDR1 is GTSNPN and CDR2 is SVGIG (reference sequence). Trimming removed 4 bases from V and 1 base from J, with 7 bases in between. CDR3 in amino acids: CAWTGRNTEAFF. CDR3 coding DNA: TGTGCCTGGACAGGGCGGAACACTGAAGCTTTCTTT.

This clone was detected only a few times. The V call is TRBV5-1, the J call TRBJ2-7; 9 nucleotides match TRBD1. This CDR3 has 18 amino acids. V gave up 5 bases and J gave up 1 base; unmatched junction bases: 16. The germline gives CDR1 SGHRS, CDR2 YFSETQ. The CDR3 sequence is CASRRSHGQGITSYEQYF. The DNA of the CDR3 is TGCGCCAGCAGACGTTCTCACGGACAGGGGATTACATCCTACGAGCAGTACTTC.

V is TRBV14 and J is TRBJ2-3; TRBD1 aligns across 7 bases. The CDR3 has 16 residues. Germline CDR1 SGHDN, CDR2 FVKESK. The trim removed 6 bases at V and 5 bases at J, leaving 14 bases unmatched. The DNA for the CDR3 is TGTGCCAGCAGTTATTCAATCCGGGACAGTGGAGATACGCAGTATTTT. This translates into CASSYSIRDSGDTQYF. The whole variable domain, filled in from reference TRBV14 and TRBJ2-3, reads EAGVTQFPSHSVIEKGQTVTLRCDPISGHDNLYWYRRVMGKEIKFLLHFVKESKQDESGMPNNRFLAERTGGTYSTLKVQPAELEDSGVYFCASSYSIRDSGDTQYFGPGTRLTVL.